This entry lists 10 T cell receptor beta chains sequenced from one sample in a study of CD8 T cells in ankylosing spondylitis. The study's findings and limits: A TCR beta motif of several highly homologous variants appeared characteristic of ankylosing spondylitis blood.

TCRdb used MiXCR to reprocess the 5' RACE reads, holding one entry per CDR3 protein. This table holds 670,000 or so distinct CDR3 sequences, around 17% found once. These receptors' antigens are unknown. Specimen: blood, either unsorted or a sorted T cell fraction (not recorded which). The receptors here all came from a male donor with ankylosing spondylitis.

This rearrangement joins TRBV6-2 or TRBV6-3 to TRBJ2-1; tentatively, D is TRBD1 (5 bases). This CDR3 has 14 amino acids. Looked up from germline, CDR1 is MNHEY and CDR2 is SVGEGT. V dropped 8 bases and J dropped 1 base, with 12 bases sitting between them. The CDR3 region has the DNA TGTGCCAGCTGCCAAGGGGCATCCTACAATGAGCAGTTCTTC. Encoded protein: CASCQGASYNEQFF.

The chain carries TRBV4-1 and TRBJ1-4; a possible D gene is TRBD1 (6 bases). This CDR3 comprises 17 residues. The germline V and J ends were trimmed by 3 bases and 2 bases, with 16 bases remaining between them. Germline V gene sequence: CDR1 MGHRA, CDR2 YSYEKL. CDR3 DNA sequence: TGCGCCAGCAGCCAGGCAGGGGCGAAAGGGACTAATGAAAAACTGTTTTTT. Protein product: CASSQAGAKGTNEKLFF.

There are a few counts of this clonotype. The chain links TRBV30 to TRBJ2-6; D unclear. The CDR3 length is 12 residues. Germline V gene data show CDR1 as GTSNPN and CDR2 as SVGIG (reference sequence). V was shortened by 0 bases and J by 4 bases, with 1 base between the two germline ends. For the CDR3, the DNA is TGTGCCTGGAGTGTAGGGGCCAACGTCCTGACTTTC. Its protein product is CAWSVGANVLTF.

This rearrangement joins TRBV5-6 to TRBJ1-4; no definite D call. CDR1 and CDR2 (germline): SGHDT, YYEEEE. The CDR3 contains 14 residues. The V end lost 6 bases, the J end lost 4 bases, and 13 bases lay between the germline ends. CDR3 bases: TGTGCCAGCAACACCGGGTCCCTTAATGAAAAACTGTTTTTT. Translated: CASNTGSLNEKLFF.

V is TRBV6-1 and J is TRBJ2-1, with 8 bases fitting TRBD2. Germline V CDR1 and CDR2: MNHNS, SASEGT. Trimming removed 5 bases from V and 9 bases from J; junction bases left unmatched: 12. The CDR3 spans 15 residues. The DNA of the CDR3 is TGTGCCAGCAGTCTGTCCGGGGGGGATTATTTTGAGCAGTTCTTC. Protein product: CASSLSGGDYFEQFF.

The J gene is TRBJ1-1, the V gene TRBV7-3; 9 nucleotides line up with TRBD1. The trim removed 0 bases at V and 5 bases at J, leaving 10 bases unmatched. The germline V gene has CDR1 SGHTA and CDR2 FQGTGA. The CDR3 consists of 17 residues. The CDR3: CASSLTGTGYLGTEAFF. For the CDR3, the DNA is TGTGCCAGCAGCTTAACGGGGACAGGGTATCTGGGGACTGAAGCTTTCTTT.

CDR3 region: CSASMGPWGRARAEAFF. CDR3 DNA: TGCAGTGCTAGTATGGGCCCATGGGGCAGGGCGAGGGCTGAAGCTTTCTTT. This chain uses TRBV20-1 with TRBJ1-1; TRBD1 is a possible D gene (5 bases). This CDR3 is 17 amino acids long. V gave up 3 bases and J gave up 6 bases, with 26 bases separating them. Germline values: CDR1 DFQATT, CDR2 SNEGSKA (reference sequence).

On this clonotype: A junction end diverges from the germline sequence, so it may reflect a read error. This chain joins TRBV12-3 or TRBV12-4 and TRBJ1-1; D is undetermined. The CDR3 spans 11 residues. The chain's CDR3 is CASSLGSDAFF. In DNA, the CDR3 is TGTGCCAGCAGTTTGGGGTCTGATGCTTTCTTT.

The chain has TRBV12-3 or TRBV12-4 and TRBJ2-1; D uncertain. V lost 1 base to trimming and J lost 1 base, with 8 bases between them. The CDR3 is 15 residues long. CDR3 nucleotides: TGTGCCAGCAGTTTAGGGGTGTGGTCCTACAATGAGCAGTTCTTC. It codes for CASSLGVWSYNEQFF.

This clonotype was seen a handful of times. V and J are TRBV3-1 and TRBJ1-2, with 8 bases aligning to TRBD1. This CDR3 has 17 residues. CDR1 is LGHDT, CDR2 YNNKEL, per germline (reference sequence). J was trimmed by 6 bases and V by 4 bases; bases with no gene match: 16. DNA of the CDR3: TGTGCCAGCAGCCCATACCGCGGGACAGGCCTAATGAATGGCTACACCTTC. It is translated as CASSPYRGTGLMNGYTF.